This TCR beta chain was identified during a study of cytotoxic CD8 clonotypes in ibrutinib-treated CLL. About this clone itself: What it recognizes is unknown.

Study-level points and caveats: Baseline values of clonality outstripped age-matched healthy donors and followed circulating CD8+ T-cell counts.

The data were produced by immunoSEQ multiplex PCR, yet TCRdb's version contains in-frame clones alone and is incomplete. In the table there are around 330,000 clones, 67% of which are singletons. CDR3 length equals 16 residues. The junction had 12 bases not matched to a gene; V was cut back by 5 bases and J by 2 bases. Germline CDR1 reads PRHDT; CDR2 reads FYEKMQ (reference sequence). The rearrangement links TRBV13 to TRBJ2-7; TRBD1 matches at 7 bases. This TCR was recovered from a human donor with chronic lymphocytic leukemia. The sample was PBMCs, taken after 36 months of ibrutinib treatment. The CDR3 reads CASSPPNRGQPYEQYF. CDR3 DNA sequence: TGTGCCAGCAGCCCCCCAAATAGGGGGCAACCCTACGAGCAGTACTTC.